A selection of T cell receptor beta chains follows, all from one sample in a study of blood T cell repertoires in COVID-19. The protocol was immunoSEQ multiplex PCR, while the TCRdb copy is restricted to in-frame clones and leaves out a portion. This sample carries more than 200,000 clones, approximately 86% of them seen once, and the ten largest clones take 1.5% to 2%. Sequencing was done on a sample of peripheral blood. All receptors derive from a man aged 25 to 45 with active or convalescent COVID-19. Each CDR3 is given with its conserved first and last residue. A D gene is named only where the DNA matches it firmly. Expanded clones get a size class; other rows say once, few or many, or leave the size out.

V gene: TRBV14
D gene: -
clone size: -
J gene: TRBJ2-7
CDR3 DNA: TGTGCCAGCAGCCAAGCGGGAGTGCGGGAGCAGTACTTC
CDR3 protein: CASSQAGVREQYF

V gene: TRBV7-6
D gene: -
clone size: -
J gene: TRBJ1-6
CDR3 DNA: TGTGCCAGCAGCCCCTTTGGCTTCCCGAATTCACCCCTCCACTTT
CDR3 protein: CASSPFGFPNSPLHF

V gene: TRBV4-3
D gene: -
clone size: -
J gene: TRBJ1-3
CDR3 DNA: TGCGCCAGCAGCCAAGATCGTGCGAGCTCTGGAAACACCATATATTTT
CDR3 protein: CASSQDRASSGNTIYF

V gene: TRBV5-6
D gene: -
clone size: -
J gene: TRBJ2-7
CDR3 DNA: TGTGCCAGCAGCTTCTTCTACAGGGGGGGTTACGAGCAGTACTTC
CDR3 protein: CASSFFYRGGYEQYF

V gene: TRBV14
D gene: -
clone size: -
J gene: TRBJ1-1
CDR3 DNA: TGTGCCAGCAGCCTCCCTATGAACACTGAAGCTTTCTTT
CDR3 protein: CASSLPMNTEAFF

V gene: TRBV6-2/TRBV6-3
D gene: -
clone size: -
J gene: TRBJ1-2
CDR3 DNA: TGTGCCAGCAGCAGACTAGACATGGGGTATGGCTACACCTTC
CDR3 protein: CASSRLDMGYGYTF

V gene: TRBV14
D gene: -
clone size: -
J gene: TRBJ1-6
CDR3 DNA: TGTGCCAGCAGCCAAGTGGTCGGGGGTAATTCACCCCTCCACTTT
CDR3 protein: CASSQVVGGNSPLHF

V gene: TRBV2
D gene: -
clone size: -
J gene: TRBJ1-1
CDR3 DNA: TGTGCCAGCAGGAGACAGTCTACTGAAGCTTTCTTT
CDR3 protein: CASRRQSTEAFF

V gene: TRBV18
D gene: -
clone size: -
J gene: TRBJ1-2
CDR3 DNA: TGTGCCAGCTCACCCGACAGCACTAACTATGGCTACACCTTC
CDR3 protein: CASSPDSTNYGYTF

V gene: TRBV6-1
D gene: TRBD1
clone size: -
J gene: TRBJ1-4
CDR3 DNA: TGTGCCAGCAGTGACCTGGACAGGGACCGGGAGGAAAAACTGTTTTTT
CDR3 protein: CASSDLDRDREEKLFF

V gene: TRBV5-1
D gene: -
clone size: once
J gene: TRBJ2-2
CDR3 DNA: TGCGCCAGCAGCTTGCTGACAGGGAACACCGGGGAGCTGTTTTTT
CDR3 protein: CASSLLTGNTGELFF

V gene: TRBV11-2
D gene: TRBD1
clone size: -
J gene: TRBJ1-1
CDR3 DNA: TGTGCCAGCAGCTTAGAACCCTACGACAGGGTGGGAACTGAAGCTTTCTTT
CDR3 protein: CASSLEPYDRVGTEAFF

V gene: TRBV7-9
D gene: -
clone size: -
J gene: TRBJ2-2
CDR3 DNA: TGTGCCAGCAGGGACGGACTTAAGGCCGGGGAGCTGTTTTTT
CDR3 protein: CASRDGLKAGELFF

V gene: TRBV12-3/TRBV12-4
D gene: -
clone size: -
J gene: TRBJ1-1
CDR3 DNA: TGTGCCAGCAGTAGTACAGGGAACACTGAAGCTTTCTTT
CDR3 protein: CASSSTGNTEAFF

V gene: TRBV10-3
D gene: -
clone size: -
J gene: TRBJ2-7
CDR3 DNA: TGTGCCACGCAGACTAATTACGAGCAGTACTTC
CDR3 protein: CATQTNYEQYF

V gene: TRBV5-4
D gene: -
clone size: -
J gene: TRBJ1-6
CDR3 DNA: TGTGCCAGCAGCTTGCCGATGGCGGATTCACCCCTCCACTTT
CDR3 protein: CASSLPMADSPLHF

V gene: TRBV4-2
D gene: -
clone size: -
J gene: TRBJ2-2
CDR3 DNA: TGTGCCAGCAGCCGGGTACCGCCTGACATCGGGGGTCAACACGGGGAGCTGTTTTTT
CDR3 protein: CASSRVPPDIGGQHGELFF

V gene: TRBV9
D gene: -
clone size: -
J gene: TRBJ1-2
CDR3 DNA: TGTGCCAGCAGCGAAGCGAGGTCTGGGTCGCCTAACTATGGCTACACCTTC
CDR3 protein: CASSEARSGSPNYGYTF

V gene: TRBV7-9
D gene: TRBD1
clone size: -
J gene: TRBJ2-7
CDR3 DNA: TGTGCCAGCAGCAAGGGGACAGGTGGCTACGAGCAGTACTTC
CDR3 protein: CASSKGTGGYEQYF

V gene: TRBV4-3
D gene: TRBD1
clone size: -
J gene: TRBJ1-5
CDR3 DNA: TGCGCCAGCAGCCGATGGGGGACAGGGGACGTACCGCCCCAGCATTTT
CDR3 protein: CASSRWGTGDVPPQHF

V gene: TRBV6-6
D gene: -
clone size: -
J gene: TRBJ1-5
CDR3 DNA: TGTGCTGCGCACGGGGTGGGACAGCCCCAGCATTTT
CDR3 protein: CAAHGVGQPQHF

V gene: TRBV29-1
D gene: -
clone size: -
J gene: TRBJ1-1
CDR3 DNA: TGCAGCGTAACAGTGAACACTGAAGCTTTCTTT
CDR3 protein: CSVTVNTEAFF

V gene: TRBV6-5
D gene: TRBD1
clone size: -
J gene: TRBJ2-3
CDR3 DNA: TGTGCCACCTCATTGGGGACAGGGATCAGAGATACGCAGTATTTT
CDR3 protein: CATSLGTGIRDTQYF

V gene: TRBV9
D gene: TRBD2
clone size: -
J gene: TRBJ2-1
CDR3 DNA: TGTGCCAGCAGCGTAGGGCTAGCGGGGGGAGGGCAGTTCTTC
CDR3 protein: CASSVGLAGGGQFF

V gene: TRBV7-3
D gene: -
clone size: -
J gene: TRBJ2-3
CDR3 DNA: TGTGCCAGCAGCCCTTATAGCGGACGCACAGATACGCAGTATTTT
CDR3 protein: CASSPYSGRTDTQYF

V gene: TRBV9
D gene: -
clone size: -
J gene: TRBJ1-1
CDR3 DNA: TGTGCCAGCAGCGTAGGTTTAGGGGTTACTGAAGCTTTCTTT
CDR3 protein: CASSVGLGVTEAFF

V gene: TRBV5-5
D gene: -
clone size: -
J gene: TRBJ2-2
CDR3 DNA: TGTGCCAGCAGCTTGGGACAGTTCGCGAACACCGGGGAGCTGTTTTTT
CDR3 protein: CASSLGQFANTGELFF

V gene: TRBV6-1
D gene: TRBD2
clone size: -
J gene: TRBJ2-7
CDR3 DNA: TGTGCCAGCAGTGAAGGACTAGCGGGCACCTACGAGCAGTACTTC
CDR3 protein: CASSEGLAGTYEQYF

V gene: TRBV2
D gene: TRBD1
clone size: -
J gene: TRBJ2-3
CDR3 DNA: TGTGCCAGCAGCGCGAGGGACAGAGATACAGATACGCAGTATTTT
CDR3 protein: CASSARDRDTDTQYF

V gene: TRBV29-1
D gene: TRBD1
clone size: -
J gene: TRBJ1-2
CDR3 DNA: TGCAGCGTTGAAGTGGGACAGGGGGTCTATGGCTACACCTTC
CDR3 protein: CSVEVGQGVYGYTF

V gene: TRBV18
D gene: -
clone size: -
J gene: TRBJ1-5
CDR3 DNA: TGTGCCAGCTCACCCACCCGGGATCAGCCCCAGCATTTT
CDR3 protein: CASSPTRDQPQHF

V gene: TRBV29-1
D gene: -
clone size: -
J gene: TRBJ2-5
CDR3 DNA: TGCAGCGTTGAGGGGGGACAGATACAAGAGACCCAGTACTTC
CDR3 protein: CSVEGGQIQETQYF

V gene: TRBV7-8
D gene: TRBD1
clone size: -
J gene: TRBJ2-7
CDR3 DNA: TGTGCCAGCAGCTCAAAAACCGGGACAGAGTACGAGCAGTACTTC
CDR3 protein: CASSSKTGTEYEQYF

V gene: TRBV3-1/TRBV3-2
D gene: -
clone size: -
J gene: TRBJ2-7
CDR3 DNA: TGTGCCAGCAGCCAAGACAGGTCGTTGACAAGAGAACAGTACTTC
CDR3 protein: CASSQDRSLTREQYF

V gene: TRBV6-5
D gene: TRBD1
clone size: -
J gene: TRBJ1-1
CDR3 DNA: TGTGCCAGCAGTTACACAGGGGGGGACACTGAAGCTTTCTTT
CDR3 protein: CASSYTGGDTEAFF

V gene: TRBV27
D gene: -
clone size: -
J gene: TRBJ1-1
CDR3 DNA: TGTGCCAGCAGTGACCCAGGGTTCAACACTGAAGCTTTCTTT
CDR3 protein: CASSDPGFNTEAFF

V gene: TRBV7-6
D gene: -
clone size: once
J gene: TRBJ1-5
CDR3 DNA: TGTGCCAGCAGCTTATCGGACAGTAGCAATCAGCCCCAGCATTTT
CDR3 protein: CASSLSDSSNQPQHF